This TCR beta chain derives from a study of cytomegalovirus exposure and HLA in healthy donors. A multiplex PCR was run with 60 Vbeta primers and 13 Jbeta primers. Libraries were prepared by immunoSEQ multiplex PCR; TCRdb keeps only in-frame clonotypes and omits some of them. The sample holds over 85,000 clones; 75% to 90% are singletons and the top ten take about 2.5%. The germline V gene has CDR1 SGHVS and CDR2 FQNEAQ. V shed 7 bases, J shed 4 bases, and the junction held 11 bases outside the gene matches. The CDR3 runs to 16 residues. The chain combines TRBV7-8 with TRBJ1-5, with 9 bases that match TRBD1. This sequence was found in a man aged 40-49 years in good health and CMV-seronegative. The sample consisted of PBMCs. The CDR3 coding sequence is TGTGCCAGCACCTATCTCCGGGGACAGGGTAATCAGCCCCAGCATTTT. Translating gives CASTYLRGQGNQPQHF.